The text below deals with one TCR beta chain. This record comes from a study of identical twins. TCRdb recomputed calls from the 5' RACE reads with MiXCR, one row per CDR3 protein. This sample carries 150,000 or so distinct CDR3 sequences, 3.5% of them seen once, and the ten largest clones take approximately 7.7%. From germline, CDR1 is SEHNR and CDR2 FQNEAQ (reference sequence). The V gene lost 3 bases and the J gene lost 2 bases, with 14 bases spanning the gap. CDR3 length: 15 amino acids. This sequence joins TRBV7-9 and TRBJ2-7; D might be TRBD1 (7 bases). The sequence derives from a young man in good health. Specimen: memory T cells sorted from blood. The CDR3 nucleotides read TGTGCCAGCAGCTTGGAGGGGGCAGTAACCTACGAGCAGTACTTC. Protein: CASSLEGAVTYEQYF. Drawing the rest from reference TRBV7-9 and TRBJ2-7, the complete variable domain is DTGVSQNPRHKITKRGQNVTFRCDPISEHNRLYWYRQTLGQGPEFLTYFQNEAQLEKSRLLSDRFSAERPKGSFSTLEIQRTEQGDSAMYLCASSLEGAVTYEQYFGPGTRLTVT.